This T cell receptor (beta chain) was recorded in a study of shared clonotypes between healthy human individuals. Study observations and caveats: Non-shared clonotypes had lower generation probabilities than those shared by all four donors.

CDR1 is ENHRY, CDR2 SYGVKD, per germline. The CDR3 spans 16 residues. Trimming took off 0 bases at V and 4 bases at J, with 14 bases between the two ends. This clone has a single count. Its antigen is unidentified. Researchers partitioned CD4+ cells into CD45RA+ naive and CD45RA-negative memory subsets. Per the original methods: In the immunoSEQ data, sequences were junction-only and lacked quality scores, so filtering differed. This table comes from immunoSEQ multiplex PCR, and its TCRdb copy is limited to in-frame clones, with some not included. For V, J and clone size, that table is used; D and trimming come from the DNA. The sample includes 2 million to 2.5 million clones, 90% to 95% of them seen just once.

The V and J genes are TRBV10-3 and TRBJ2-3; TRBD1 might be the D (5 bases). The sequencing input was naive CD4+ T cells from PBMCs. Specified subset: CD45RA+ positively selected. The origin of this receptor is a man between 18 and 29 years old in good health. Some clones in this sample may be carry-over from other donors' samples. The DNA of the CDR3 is TGTGCCATCAGTGAGTCGCCCGAGCCCAGGGCAGATACGCAGTATTTT. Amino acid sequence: CAISESPEPRADTQYF.